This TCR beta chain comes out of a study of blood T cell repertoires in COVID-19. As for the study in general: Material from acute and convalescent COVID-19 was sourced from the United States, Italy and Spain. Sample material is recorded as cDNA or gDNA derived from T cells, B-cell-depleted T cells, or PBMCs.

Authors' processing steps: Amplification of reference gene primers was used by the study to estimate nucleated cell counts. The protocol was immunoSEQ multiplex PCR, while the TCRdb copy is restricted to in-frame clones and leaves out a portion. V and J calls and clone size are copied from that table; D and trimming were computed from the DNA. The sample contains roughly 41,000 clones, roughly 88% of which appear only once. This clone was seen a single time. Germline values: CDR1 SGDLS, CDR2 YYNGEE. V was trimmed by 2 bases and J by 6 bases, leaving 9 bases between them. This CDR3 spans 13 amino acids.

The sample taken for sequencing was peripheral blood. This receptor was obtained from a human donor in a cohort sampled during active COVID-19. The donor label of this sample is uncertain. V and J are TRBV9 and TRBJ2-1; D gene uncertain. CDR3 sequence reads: CASSVTPGNEQFF. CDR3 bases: TGTGCCAGCAGCGTTACCCCGGGCAATGAGCAGTTCTTC. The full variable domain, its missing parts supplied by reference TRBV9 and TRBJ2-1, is DSGVTQTPKHLITATGQRVTLRCSPRSGDLSVYWYQQSLDQGLQFLIQYYNGEERAKGNILERFSAQQFPDLHSELNLSSLELGDSALYFCASSVTPGNEQFFGPGTRLTVL.